The rows below give T cell receptor beta chains drawn from one sample of a study of identical twins. Using its own MiXCR run on the 5' RACE reads, TCRdb lists one record per CDR3 protein. The sample includes about 250,000 distinct CDR3 sequences, 7.5% of them seen just once. This sample was also put to use in a study of yellow fever vaccine responses in identical twins.

The sample comprised CD8+ T cells sorted from blood. The receptor source for this set is a woman younger than 35 in good health. Each CDR3 is given with its conserved first and last residue. The D gene is left open where the match is weak. Size values are once, few and many counts, or a class for expanded clones, and some rows have none.

clone_size	j_call	d_call	v_call	cdr3_aa	cdr3_nt
NA	TRBJ2-2	NA	TRBV12-3/TRBV12-4	CASSLYYPDTGELFF	TGTGCCAGCAGTTTATACTATCCCGACACCGGGGAGCTGTTTTTT
many	TRBJ1-1	NA	TRBV6-1	CASSKGWGTEAFF	TGTGCCAGCAGTAAAGGGTGGGGCACTGAAGCTTTCTTT
many	TRBJ2-3	NA	TRBV2	CASSESVGRSTDTQYF	TGTGCCAGCAGTGAAAGTGTGGGACGTAGCACAGATACGCAGTATTTT
NA	TRBJ1-2	NA	TRBV6-2/TRBV6-3	CASSYGGPSYGYTF	TGTGCCAGCAGTTACGGGGGGCCTTCGTATGGCTACACCTTC
few	TRBJ2-2	TRBD2	TRBV3-1	CASSRVAGGFTGELFF	TGTGCCAGCAGCCGAGTAGCGGGGGGCTTCACCGGGGAGCTGTTTTTT
many	TRBJ2-3	TRBD1	TRBV24-1	CATSDALRDRGIDTQYF	TGTGCCACCAGTGATGCTCTTCGGGACAGGGGAATAGATACGCAGTATTTT
NA	TRBJ2-5	NA	TRBV24-1	CATRGTSETQYF	TGTGCCACCCGGGGGACGTCCGAGACCCAGTACTTC
few	TRBJ2-1	NA	TRBV5-1	CASSLGTGTNREF	TGCGCCAGCAGCTTGGGGACCGGGACAAACCGGGAGTTC
many	TRBJ1-5	NA	TRBV5-6	CASSLGGTSNQPQHF	TGTGCCAGCAGCTTGGGGGGGACTAGCAATCAGCCCCAGCATTTT
many	TRBJ2-2	NA	TRBV2	CASSFTGRDGELFF	TGTGCCAGCAGTTTCACAGGGCGAGACGGGGAGCTGTTTTTT
many	TRBJ2-5	NA	TRBV9	CASSTPRGSGEQETQYF	TGTGCCAGCAGCACCCCCCGGGGGAGCGGAGAACAAGAGACCCAGTACTTC
few	TRBJ1-2	NA	TRBV27	CASRAANGYTF	TGTGCCAGCAGGGCCGCTAATGGCTACACCTTC
many	TRBJ2-3	NA	TRBV6-4	CASSGPTGIPDTQYF	TGTGCCAGCAGTGGACCCACAGGGATCCCAGATACGCAGTATTTT
NA	TRBJ1-2	NA	TRBV9	CASSEGVYPTDGYTF	TGTGCCAGCAGCGAGGGGGTTTACCCGACAGATGGCTACACCTTC
many	TRBJ2-1	NA	TRBV15	CATSREITEQFF	TGTGCCACCAGCAGAGAAATCACCGAGCAGTTCTTC
few	TRBJ1-2	TRBD1	TRBV28	CASSLSDRGDPNYGYTF	TGTGCCAGCAGTTTATCTGACAGGGGGGATCCTAACTATGGCTACACCTTC
many	TRBJ2-1	TRBD2	TRBV4-2	CASSQDRSSGSKKFF	TGTGCCAGCAGCCAAGATCGATCTAGCGGGAGTAAGAAGTTCTTC
NA	TRBJ2-7	TRBD2	TRBV3-1	CASSNGTSGLQSYEQYF	TGTGCCAGCAGCAACGGGACTAGCGGACTCCAATCCTACGAGCAGTACTTC
NA	TRBJ2-3	TRBD2	TRBV5-1	CASSPTWREGPRTDTQYF	TGCGCCAGCAGCCCTACCTGGAGGGAGGGCCCCCGCACAGATACGCAGTATTTT
NA	TRBJ2-5	TRBD2	TRBV7-9	CASSPRSSGGVGETQYF	TGTGCCAGCAGCCCCCGCTCTAGCGGGGGGGTCGGGGAGACCCAGTACTTC
NA	TRBJ2-3	NA	TRBV15	CATSRDLPGAQYF	TGTGCCACCAGCAGAGACCTCCCGGGGGCGCAGTATTTT
many	TRBJ2-3	TRBD2	TRBV20-1	CSAPSGTSPDTQYF	TGCAGTGCTCCGTCCGGGACTAGCCCAGATACGCAGTATTTT
many	TRBJ2-7	NA	TRBV28	CASSLGTRRQYF	TGTGCCAGCAGTTTGGGGACGCGAAGGCAGTACTTC
many	TRBJ2-3	NA	TRBV5-1	CASSHTDTQYF	TGCGCCAGCAGCCACACAGATACGCAGTATTTT
many	TRBJ2-7	NA	TRBV12-3/TRBV12-4	CASSLSGGKPYEQYF	TGTGCCAGCAGTTTGAGTGGCGGTAAGCCCTACGAGCAGTACTTC
NA	TRBJ2-7	TRBD2	TRBV7-6	CASSLETGLIYEQYF	TGTGCCAGCAGCTTAGAGACGGGACTAATCTACGAGCAGTACTTC
many	TRBJ2-4	TRBD1	TRBV5-1	CASSLETGAQNIQYF	TGCGCCAGCAGCTTGGAAACAGGGGCCCAAAACATTCAGTACTTC
few	TRBJ1-5	NA	TRBV7-6	CASSLEEGSPQHF	TGTGCCAGCAGCTTAGAAGAGGGTTCGCCCCAGCATTTT
many	TRBJ2-2	NA	TRBV3-1	CASSQDVALLTGELFF	TGTGCCAGCAGCCAAGATGTGGCACTACTCACCGGGGAGCTGTTTTTT
many	TRBJ2-5	TRBD1	TRBV5-1	CASSSTGGRQETQYF	TGCGCCAGCAGCTCGACAGGGGGCCGTCAAGAGACCCAGTACTTC
many	TRBJ2-1	NA	TRBV12-3/TRBV12-4	CASSLLAPEQFF	TGTGCCAGCAGTCTCCTGGCGCCCGAGCAGTTCTTC
few	TRBJ2-1	NA	TRBV5-5	CASSLEFSDNEQFF	TGTGCCAGCAGCTTGGAATTTAGTGACAATGAGCAGTTCTTC
NA	TRBJ2-1	NA	TRBV27	CASSFGPSYNEQFF	TGTGCCAGCAGTTTTGGTCCCTCCTACAATGAGCAGTTCTTC
NA	TRBJ1-3	TRBD1	TRBV14	CASSLVEGTGRFSGNTIYF	TGTGCCAGCAGCCTCGTCGAAGGGACAGGCCGCTTCTCTGGAAACACCATATATTTT
many	TRBJ2-1	NA	TRBV14	CASSDSDYNEQFF	TGTGCCAGCAGCGACTCCGACTACAATGAGCAGTTCTTC
many	TRBJ1-5	NA	TRBV7-6	CASSLGFSPNQPQHF	TGTGCCAGCAGCCTAGGGTTCTCCCCCAATCAGCCCCAGCATTTT
NA	TRBJ2-1	TRBD1	TRBV24-1	CATSDPDRITYNEQFF	TGTGCCACCAGTGACCCGGACAGGATTACCTACAATGAGCAGTTCTTC
few	TRBJ2-1	NA	TRBV14	CASSPVGSGQFF	TGTGCCAGCAGCCCTGTGGGGTCCGGGCAGTTCTTC
few	TRBJ1-1	NA	TRBV11-1	CASIKLMGGSPGPKNTEAFF	TGTGCCAGCATCAAACTAATGGGGGGATCCCCAGGGCCCAAGAACACTGAAGCTTTCTTT
many	TRBJ2-5	NA	TRBV7-9	CASRQRAETQYF	TGTGCCAGCAGACAACGGGCGGAGACCCAGTACTTC
many	TRBJ2-3	TRBD2	TRBV20-1	CSAKSIVAGGDTDTQYF	TGCAGTGCTAAATCGATCGTAGCGGGGGGGGACACAGATACGCAGTATTTT
many	TRBJ2-1	NA	TRBV4-1	CASSQEIRTAAYNEQFF	TGCGCCAGCAGCCAAGAGATCCGGACAGCGGCCTACAATGAGCAGTTCTTC
NA	TRBJ1-1	NA	TRBV3-1	CASSQGQRPWEAFF	TGTGCCAGCAGCCAAGGACAGCGGCCTTGGGAAGCTTTCTTT
NA	TRBJ2-5	NA	TRBV20-1	CSAPRGARETQYF	TGCAGTGCCCCCCGGGGGGCCCGGGAGACCCAGTACTTC
many	TRBJ2-5	TRBD1	TRBV20-1	CSAREDLRDSVAETQYF	TGCAGTGCTAGAGAGGACCTCCGGGACAGCGTCGCGGAGACCCAGTACTTC
few	TRBJ2-1	TRBD2	TRBV11-2	CASSLDKRDQQFF	TGTGCCAGCAGCTTAGATAAGCGGGATCAGCAGTTCTTC
many	TRBJ2-1	NA	TRBV11-2	CASSLVPAYSYNEQFF	TGTGCCAGCAGCTTAGTTCCAGCGTACTCCTACAATGAGCAGTTCTTC
NA	TRBJ2-1	NA	TRBV5-6	CASSLEQYNEQFF	TGTGCCAGCAGCTTGGAACAGTACAATGAGCAGTTCTTC
many	TRBJ2-4	TRBD2	TRBV5-1	CASSQQPGLAGGDIQYF	TGCGCCAGCAGCCAACAACCGGGACTAGCGGGAGGAGACATTCAGTACTTC
NA	TRBJ2-5	TRBD2	TRBV5-5	CASSSGLAGGPGETQYF	TGTGCCAGCAGCTCCGGACTAGCGGGGGGGCCGGGAGAGACCCAGTACTTC
many	TRBJ2-1	NA	TRBV5-1	CASSSRVKDDEQFF	TGCGCCAGCAGCTCGAGGGTCAAGGACGATGAGCAGTTCTTC
few	TRBJ2-2	TRBD1	TRBV2	CASSRTGEINTGELFF	TGTGCCAGCAGTCGGACAGGGGAGATAAACACCGGGGAGCTGTTTTTT
NA	TRBJ2-1	NA	TRBV3-1	CASSQDPGVVSRQFF	TGTGCCAGCAGCCAAGATCCGGGGGTAGTATCTCGGCAGTTCTTC
few	TRBJ1-5	NA	TRBV21-1	CASSRPGGNQPQHF	TGTGCCAGCTCCAGGCCGGGGGGCAATCAGCCCCAGCATTTT
medium-sized	TRBJ2-2	TRBD1	TRBV4-1	CASSQPGTGGTVELFF	TGCGCCAGCAGCCAACCCGGGACAGGGGGAACGGTGGAGCTGTTTTTT
NA	TRBJ1-6	NA	TRBV12-3/TRBV12-4	CASRAGTLSRSPLHF	TGTGCCAGCAGAGCCGGGACCCTAAGTCGTTCACCCCTCCACTTT
many	TRBJ2-2	TRBD1	TRBV12-3/TRBV12-4	CASSQGALNTGELFF	TGTGCCAGCAGTCAGGGGGCCCTCAACACCGGGGAGCTGTTTTTT